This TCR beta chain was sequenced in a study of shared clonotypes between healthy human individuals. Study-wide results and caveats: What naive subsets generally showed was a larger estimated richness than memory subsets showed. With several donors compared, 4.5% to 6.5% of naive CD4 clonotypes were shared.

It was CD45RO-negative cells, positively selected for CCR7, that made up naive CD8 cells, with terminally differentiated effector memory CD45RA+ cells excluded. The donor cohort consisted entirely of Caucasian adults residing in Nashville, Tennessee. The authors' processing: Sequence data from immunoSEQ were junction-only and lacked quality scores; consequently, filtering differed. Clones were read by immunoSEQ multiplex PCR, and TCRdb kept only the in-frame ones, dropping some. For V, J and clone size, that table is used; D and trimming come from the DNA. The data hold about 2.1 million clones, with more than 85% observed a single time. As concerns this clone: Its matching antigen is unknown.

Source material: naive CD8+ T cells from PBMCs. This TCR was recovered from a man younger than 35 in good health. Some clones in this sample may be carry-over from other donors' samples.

CDR3 in amino acids: CASSEGGRRVTGELFF. In DNA, the CDR3 is TGTGCCAGCAGTGAAGGGGGCCGACGAGTCACCGGGGAGCTGTTTTTT. The chain is built from TRBV2 and TRBJ2-2, with D tentatively TRBD1 (5 bases). Germline CDR1 and CDR2: SNHLY and FYNNEI. This CDR3 is built from 16 residues. Between the trimmed V and J ends, which lost 1 base and 4 bases, there was a span of 13 bases.